This T cell receptor (beta chain) was recorded in a study of blood T cells in healthy people across ages. Background on the study: Template switching retrieved approximately one barcoded beta molecule for each two T cells.

Study-level results: TCR beta diversity, measured per million T cells, fell in a roughly linear way with age.

The CDR3 sequence is 12 residues long. V was clipped by 8 bases and J by 0 bases, with 11 bases between them. Germline CDR1 and CDR2: GTSNPN and SVGIG (reference sequence). The use of a sample-barcoded 5' primer and a J-beta primer mix characterized a second PCR of about 7 to 12 cycles. From the 5' RACE reads, TCRdb called clonotypes with MiXCR, one entry per CDR3 protein. The sample has approximately 690,000 distinct CDR3 sequences, roughly 43% seen once; the top ten hold 25% to 35%. This clonotype was seen once. Antigen unknown. This TCR was sampled from a man older than 75 in good health. The rearrangement uses TRBV30 and TRBJ2-7, with D perhaps assigned TRBD1 or TRBD2 (5 bases each). Sequenced material: blood. In DNA form, the CDR3 reads TGTGCCGGGACGGCAGGCTCCTACGAGCAGTACTTC. Translating it yields CAGTAGSYEQYF.